These 23 T cell receptor beta chains were all obtained from the same sample, sequenced in a study of shared clonotypes between healthy human individuals. Only in-frame clones appear in the TCRdb table, and some are missing; sequencing was by immunoSEQ multiplex PCR. The sample holds roughly 2.2 million clones, approximately 95% seen once. Sample: naive CD4+ T cells from PBMCs. Subset denoted: CD45RA+ positively selected. Receptor source: a man in his late teens or twenties in good health. Some clones in this sample may be carry-over from other donors' samples.

This rearrangement joins TRBV5-6 to TRBJ1-2, with D perhaps TRBD1 (5 bases). With 4 bases removed from V and 4 bases from J, the gap between germline ends came to 11 bases. CDR1 is SGHDT, CDR2 YYEEEE, per germline. CDR3 length equals 13 residues. CDR3 sequence (DNA): TGTGCCAGCAGCCCCTCGGGACGCTATGGCTACACCTTC. It encodes CASSPSGRYGYTF.

The chain recombines TRBV4-2 with TRBJ2-5; D is uncertain. The CDR3 has 13 residues. V gave up 1 base and J gave up 4 bases, with 7 bases separating them. The germline V gene has CDR1 LGHNA and CDR2 YNFKEQ. The DNA of the CDR3 is TGTGCCAGCAGCCAAGGAATCCGAGAGACCCAGTACTTC. This translates into CASSQGIRETQYF.

The gene calls are TRBV28 and TRBJ2-7; tentative D call: TRBD2 (6 bases). The germline CDR1 and CDR2 sequences are MDHEN and SYDVKM. Trimming pared 4 bases from V and 2 bases from J, leaving 18 bases between. CDR3 length: 16 residues. The CDR3: CASSSSGLTNPYEQYF. The DNA for the CDR3 is TGTGCCAGCAGTTCGTCGGGACTGACGAATCCCTACGAGCAGTACTTC. Based on the CDR3 plus reference TRBV28 and TRBJ2-7, the full variable domain is DVKVTQSSRYLVKRTGEKVFLECVQDMDHENMFWYRQDPGLGLRLIYFSYDVKMKEKGDIPEGYSVSREKKERFSLILESASTNQTSMYLCASSSSGLTNPYEQYFGPGTRLTVT.

Comment on this clone: The same CDR3 also results from other DNA sequences found in this sample. The rearrangement links TRBV19 to TRBJ1-2; 7 nucleotides align to TRBD1. V was clipped by 2 bases and J by 2 bases; unmatched bases: 2. CDR1 and CDR2 from the germline V gene are LNHDA and SQIVND (reference sequence). The CDR3 spans 14 residues. This CDR3 reads CASSIRDSNYGYTF. CDR3 sequence (DNA): TGTGCCAGTAGTATAAGGGACAGCAACTATGGCTACACCTTC.

Concerning this clone: The sample holds other DNA sequences that translate to the same CDR3. This chain connects TRBV6-5 to TRBJ2-5; tentatively, D is TRBD2 (5 bases). The V gene lost 6 bases and the J gene lost 2 bases, with 10 bases spanning the gap. Germline lookup yields CDR1 MNHEY and CDR2 SVGAGI. This CDR3 is 13 amino acids long. CDR3 loop: CASSRRGQETQYF. The DNA for the CDR3 is TGTGCCAGCAGCCGACGGGGACAAGAGACCCAGTACTTC.

J is TRBJ2-7 and V is TRBV6-6; maybe TRBD1 (6 bases). The V and J ends lost 6 bases and 1 base respectively, with 19 bases between them. CDR1 MNHNY and CDR2 SVGAGI come from the germline V gene (reference sequence). The CDR3 totals 16 residues. The CDR3 spells CASRTGGGPGSYEQYF. The CDR3 DNA sequence: TGTGCCAGCAGGACAGGAGGCGGGCCGGGATCCTACGAGCAGTACTTC.

This rearrangement joins TRBV7-2 to TRBJ2-3; no reliable D call. Trimming cost V 4 bases and J 0 bases, with 14 bases left between them. Germline V gives CDR1 SGHTA, CDR2 FQGNSA. CDR3 length equals 16 residues. The CDR3, as DNA: TGTGCCAGCAGCTCCCCCCGGGCCGCTAGCACAGATACGCAGTATTTT. This encodes CASSSPRAASTDTQYF.

Only one count was recorded for this clone. The sample carries other DNA sequences with the same CDR3. This chain uses TRBV7-9 with TRBJ2-5, with D uncertain. Trimming took off 5 bases at V and 3 bases at J, with 4 bases between the two ends. This CDR3 is built from 11 residues. Germline CDR1 and CDR2: SEHNR and FQNEAQ (reference sequence). CDR3: CASSREETQYF. For the CDR3, the DNA is TGTGCCAGCAGCCGAGAAGAGACCCAGTACTTC.

This clone appeared once. CDR3 coding DNA: TGTGCCAGCTATAGAGGGGCCGCGAACACCGGGGAGCTGTTTTTT. Its translation is CASYRGAANTGELFF. The chain is built from TRBV28 and TRBJ2-2; D assignment may be TRBD1 or TRBD2 (5 bases each). The germline V gene has CDR1 MDHEN and CDR2 SYDVKM. Trimming cost V 8 bases and J 0 bases, with 13 bases left between them. The CDR3 totals 15 residues. Filled out from reference TRBV28 and TRBJ2-2, the complete variable domain reads DVKVTQSSRYLVKRTGEKVFLECVQDMDHENMFWYRQDPGLGLRLIYFSYDVKMKEKGDIPEGYSVSREKKERFSLILESASTNQTSMYLCASYRGAANTGELFFGEGSRLTVL.

This clone has a single count. The chain has TRBV7-9 and TRBJ2-2; tentatively, D is TRBD2 (6 bases). Trimming shortened V by 5 bases and J by 0 bases, and 13 bases separated the two germline ends. The CDR3 has 16 amino acids. The germline gives CDR1 SEHNR, CDR2 FQNEAQ (reference sequence). CDR3 DNA sequence: TGTGCCAGCAGCCCCCTGGGACTCCCGAACACCGGGGAGCTGTTTTTT. Its translation: CASSPLGLPNTGELFF.

This rearrangement joins TRBV7-2 to TRBJ2-1; either TRBD1 or TRBD2 may supply D (5 bases each). V lost 5 bases to trimming and J lost 7 bases, with 18 bases between them. The CDR3 totals 15 residues. Germline CDR1 reads SGHTA; CDR2 reads FQGNSA. CDR3 residues: CASSPRPPGRNEQFF. The CDR3 DNA sequence: TGTGCCAGCAGCCCCCGTCCTCCAGGGAGAAATGAGCAGTTCTTC.

The CDR3 is CASSFGSGVPLHEQFF. The DNA for the CDR3 is TGTGCCAGCAGCTTCGGGTCCGGGGTACCTTTGCATGAGCAGTTCTTC. The chain recombines TRBV7-9 with TRBJ2-1; D might be TRBD2 (5 bases). Trimming took off 3 bases at V and 8 bases at J, with 20 bases between the two ends. The CDR3 spans 16 residues. Germline CDR1 is SEHNR and CDR2 is FQNEAQ (reference sequence).

This chain joins TRBV18 and TRBJ1-1, with D possibly matching TRBD1 (6 bases). V was trimmed by 4 bases and J by 2 bases, leaving 17 bases between them. The CDR3 is 16 amino acids. Germline V gene data show CDR1 as KGHSH and CDR2 as LQKENI. CDR3 in DNA: TGTGCCAGCTCACATGGAAGCGGACAGATTAACACTGAAGCTTTCTTT. This gives the protein CASSHGSGQINTEAFF.

The chain combines TRBV19 with TRBJ2-1, with 7 bases fitting TRBD2. CDR1 is LNHDA and CDR2 is SQIVND in the germline V gene (reference sequence). With 9 bases clipped from V and 2 bases from J, the junction kept 7 bases outside the gene matches. This CDR3 region has 14 residues. CDR3 in DNA: TGTGCCAGATTACGGGGGAGGGCCTACAATGAGCAGTTCTTC. Its protein product is CARLRGRAYNEQFF. Full variable domain (missing parts from reference TRBV19 and TRBJ2-1): DGGITQSPKYLFRKEGQNVTLSCEQNLNHDAMYWYRQDPGQGLRLIYYSQIVNDFQKGDIAEGYSVSREKKESFPLTVTSAQKNPTAFYLCARLRGRAYNEQFFGPGTRLTVL.

The chain combines TRBV29-1 with TRBJ2-7; TRBD1 matches 11 bases. Germline V CDR1 and CDR2: SQVTM, ANQGSEA. CDR3 length equals 15 residues. J was trimmed by 3 bases and V by 3 bases; bases with no gene match: 7. CDR3 sequence (DNA): TGCAGCGTTGATCGGCCGGGACAGGGGGTCTACGAGCAGTACTTC. It is translated as CSVDRPGQGVYEQYF.

The chain recombines TRBV9 with TRBJ2-5; unclear D gene. The CDR3 sequence is 13 residues long. V lost 3 bases and J lost 6, with 12 bases in between. CDR1 and CDR2 from the germline V gene are SGDLS and YYNGEE. The CDR3 DNA is TGTGCCAGCAGCGCCTCTGACGGACAGACCCAGTACTTC. Amino acids: CASSASDGQTQYF. The full variable domain, its missing parts supplied by reference TRBV9 and TRBJ2-5, is DSGVTQTPKHLITATGQRVTLRCSPRSGDLSVYWYQQSLDQGLQFLIQYYNGEERAKGNILERFSAQQFPDLHSELNLSSLELGDSALYFCASSASDGQTQYFGPGTRLLVL.

In its sample, this clone was seen once. V and J are TRBV14 and TRBJ2-7; perhaps TRBD1 as D (6 bases). The CDR3 contains 13 residues. Trimming left V 5 bases short and J 2 bases short, with 10 bases between. In germline, CDR1 is SGHDN, CDR2 FVKESK. The CDR3 region has the DNA TGTGCCAGCAGCACACAGGGAACCTACGAGCAGTACTTC. It specifies CASSTQGTYEQYF.

A word on this clone: Other DNA sequences in this specimen translate into the identical CDR3. The chain couples TRBV5-1 to TRBJ2-5, with D unclear. V lost 0 bases and J 2 bases, leaving 8 bases between the germline ends. The CDR3 totals 14 residues. Germline CDR1 reads SGHRS; CDR2 reads YFSETQ. The CDR3: CASSLAVGQETQYF. CDR3 bases: TGCGCCAGCAGCTTGGCGGTGGGACAAGAGACCCAGTACTTC.

The rearrangement links TRBV6-1 to TRBJ2-5, with D perhaps assigned TRBD1 or TRBD2 (5 bases each). CDR3 length equals 16 residues. The V end was cut by 0 bases, the J end by 2 bases, with 13 bases between. Per the germline V gene, CDR1 is MNHNS and CDR2 is SASEGT. The CDR3 protein is CASSEAGPRNQETQYF. CDR3 nucleotides: TGTGCCAGCAGTGAAGCGGGACCGAGAAATCAAGAGACCCAGTACTTC.

The chain combines TRBV5-4 with TRBJ2-1; no firm D call. CDR3 size: 13 residues. V lost 1 base, J lost 11 bases, and 13 bases lay in between. The V gene's germline CDR1 is SGHNT and CDR2 YYREEE (reference sequence). The CDR3 sequence: CASSLSVPAKQFF. CDR3 nucleotide sequence: TGTGCCAGCAGCTTGAGTGTCCCCGCGAAGCAGTTCTTC.

This chain joins TRBV2 and TRBJ1-6; D remains ambiguous. Germline V CDR1 and CDR2: SNHLY, FYNNEI. V was clipped by 7 bases and J by 5 bases, with 6 bases between them. This CDR3 contains 12 residues. CDR3 DNA: TGTGCCAGCACCGTTAATAATTCACCCCTCCACTTT. Translated: CASTVNNSPLHF.

The rearrangement links TRBV11-1 to TRBJ2-7; D possibly matches TRBD1 or TRBD2 (5 bases each). Germline V gene lookup returns CDR1 SGHAT and CDR2 FQDESV (reference sequence). This CDR3 region has 14 residues. The germline V and J ends were trimmed by 2 bases and 3 bases, with 11 bases remaining between them. CDR3 coding DNA: TGTGCCAGCAGCTTAACCGGGACCCTCTACGAGCAGTACTTC. The encoded protein is CASSLTGTLYEQYF.

This chain uses TRBV7-2 with TRBJ2-1; D is possibly TRBD2 (6 bases). The CDR3 has 13 residues. V lost 2 bases, J lost 8 bases, and 10 bases lay in between. Germline loops: CDR1 SGHTA, CDR2 FQGNSA. CDR3 nucleotide sequence: TGTGCCAGCAGCTTAAGCAGGGACTATGAGCAGTTCTTC. Its protein is CASSLSRDYEQFF.